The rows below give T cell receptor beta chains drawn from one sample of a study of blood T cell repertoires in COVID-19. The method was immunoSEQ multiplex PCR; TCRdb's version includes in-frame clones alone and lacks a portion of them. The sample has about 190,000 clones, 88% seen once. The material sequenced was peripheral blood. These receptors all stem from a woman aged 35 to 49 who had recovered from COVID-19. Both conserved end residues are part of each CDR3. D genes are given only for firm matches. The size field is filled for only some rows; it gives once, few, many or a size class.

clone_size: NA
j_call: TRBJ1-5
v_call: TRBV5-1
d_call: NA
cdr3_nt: TGCGCCAGCAGCCCAGACAGAATGAATCAGCCCCAGCATTTT
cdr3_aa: CASSPDRMNQPQHF

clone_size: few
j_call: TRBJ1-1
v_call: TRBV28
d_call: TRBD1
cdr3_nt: TGTGCCAGCAGGACAGGGGCCTTGCCCACTGAAGCTTTCTTT
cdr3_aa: CASRTGALPTEAFF

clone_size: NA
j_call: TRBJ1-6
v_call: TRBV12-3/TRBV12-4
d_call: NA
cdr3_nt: TGTGCCAGCAGATTACAGAATTCACCCCTCCACTTT
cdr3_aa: CASRLQNSPLHF

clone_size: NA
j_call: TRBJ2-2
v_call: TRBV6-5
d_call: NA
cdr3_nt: TGTGCCAGCAGTTTCCTTACCGGGGAGCTGTTTTTT
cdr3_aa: CASSFLTGELFF

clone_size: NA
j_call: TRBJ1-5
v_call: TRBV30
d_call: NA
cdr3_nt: TGTGCCTGGGCCCCCGCCGAGGCGGGACCCCAGCATTTT
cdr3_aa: CAWAPAEAGPQHF

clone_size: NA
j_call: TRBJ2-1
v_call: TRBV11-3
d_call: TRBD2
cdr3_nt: TGTGCCAGCAGCTTAGATCCGGGGAGGGGCAATGAGCAGTTCTTC
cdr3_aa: CASSLDPGRGNEQFF

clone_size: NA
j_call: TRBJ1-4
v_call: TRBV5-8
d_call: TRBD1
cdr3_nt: TGTGCCAGCAGCCACGACAGGGGACCTAATGAAAAACTGTTTTTT
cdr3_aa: CASSHDRGPNEKLFF

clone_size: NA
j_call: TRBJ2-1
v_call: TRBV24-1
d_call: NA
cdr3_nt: TGTGCCACCAGTGATTCAGGGGAAGGATGGAATGAGCAGTTCTTC
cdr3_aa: CATSDSGEGWNEQFF

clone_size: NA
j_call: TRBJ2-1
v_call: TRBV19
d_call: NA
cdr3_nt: TGTGCCAGTAGTAGCCCCAGCGCTTCCTACAATGAGCAGTTCTTC
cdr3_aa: CASSSPSASYNEQFF

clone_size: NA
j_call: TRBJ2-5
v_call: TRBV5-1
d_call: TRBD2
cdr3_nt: TGCGCCAGCAGAGAGGGACTAGCGGGCGGGGAGACCCAGTACTTC
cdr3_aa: CASREGLAGGETQYF

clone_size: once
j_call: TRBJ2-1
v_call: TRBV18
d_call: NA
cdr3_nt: TGTGCCAGCTCCGTAGAGTCCTACAATGAGCAGTTCTTC
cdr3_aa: CASSVESYNEQFF

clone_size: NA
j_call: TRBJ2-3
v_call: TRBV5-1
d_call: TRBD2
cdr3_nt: TGCGCCAGCAGCTTGGCCTCTAGCGGGAGCACAGATACGCAGTATTTT
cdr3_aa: CASSLASSGSTDTQYF

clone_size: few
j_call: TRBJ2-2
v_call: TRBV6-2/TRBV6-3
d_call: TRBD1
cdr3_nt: TGTGCCAGCAGCCGACAGGGAGCCGGGGAGCTGTTTTTT
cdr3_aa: CASSRQGAGELFF

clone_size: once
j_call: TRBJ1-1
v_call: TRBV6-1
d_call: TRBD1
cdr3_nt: TGTGCCGGGCGGGACAGCCACATGAACACTGAAGCTTTCTTT
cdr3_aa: CAGRDSHMNTEAFF

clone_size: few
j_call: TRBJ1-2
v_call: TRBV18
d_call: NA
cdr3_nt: TGTGCCAGCTCACCCGCGGGGGACTATGGCTACACCTTC
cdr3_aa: CASSPAGDYGYTF

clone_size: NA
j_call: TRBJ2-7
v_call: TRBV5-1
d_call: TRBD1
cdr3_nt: TGCGCCAGCGGACCGACAGGGGGCTCCTACGAGCAGTACTTC
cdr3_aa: CASGPTGGSYEQYF

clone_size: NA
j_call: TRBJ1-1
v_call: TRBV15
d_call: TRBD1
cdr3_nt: TGTGCCACCAGCAGAGATCTACAGGGGACCACTGAAGCTTTCTTT
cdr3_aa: CATSRDLQGTTEAFF

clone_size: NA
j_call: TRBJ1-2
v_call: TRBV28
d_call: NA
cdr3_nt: TGTGCCAGCAGTTCATTGGCAAACTATGGCTACACCTTC
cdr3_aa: CASSSLANYGYTF

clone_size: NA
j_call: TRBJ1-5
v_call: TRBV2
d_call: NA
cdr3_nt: TGTGCCAGCAGGAGGGATAGCAATCAGCCCCAGCATTTT
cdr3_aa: CASRRDSNQPQHF

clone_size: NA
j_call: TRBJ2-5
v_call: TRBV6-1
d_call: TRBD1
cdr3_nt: TGTGCCAGCAACCACCAGGGGGAACAAGAGACCCAGTACTTC
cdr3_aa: CASNHQGEQETQYF

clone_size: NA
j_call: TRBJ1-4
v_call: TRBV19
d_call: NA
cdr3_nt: TGTGCCAGTAGTTCATCGACAGGCTGGGGTGAAAAACTGTTTTTT
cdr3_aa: CASSSSTGWGEKLFF

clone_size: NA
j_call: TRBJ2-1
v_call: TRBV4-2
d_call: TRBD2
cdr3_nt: TGTGCCAGCAGCCAAGGGACTAGCGGGAAGGGGGGGGATGAGCAGTTCTTC
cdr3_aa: CASSQGTSGKGGDEQFF

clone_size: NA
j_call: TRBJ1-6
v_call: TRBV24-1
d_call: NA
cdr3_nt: TGTGCCACCAGTTTTACAGGGTTATTAGGTAATTCACCCCTCCACTTT
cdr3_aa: CATSFTGLLGNSPLHF